The present T cell receptor beta chain was sequenced within a study of human T cells and chemical hapten exposure. Whole-study findings and limits: Patch test scores rose with PT1 expanded TCR counts, a positive correlation.

Time point indicated: patch test 1, 2 weeks after DPC sensitization. Treatment here: therapeutic diphenylcyclopropenone sensitization with weekly scalp DPC. Individual cDNA molecules (in the library) carried attached unique molecular identifiers. Via MiXCR, TCRdb re-called the RACE reads, giving one row per CDR3 protein. Altogether around 340,000 distinct CDR3 sequences are present, 6% to 8.5% being singletons, with the ten largest covering 8% to 9%. This clonotype was seen once. What it binds is not known. The sequencing here drew on whole blood, taken in connection with sensitization to the hapten diphenylcyclopropenone (DPC). The origin of this receptor is a woman between 18 and 30 years old with alopecia areata. Some clones in this sample may be carry-over from other donors' samples.

The CDR3 nucleotides read TGTGCCAGCAGTTTCGTTGGGGAGGAACAAGGTGGATCACCCCTCCACTTT. This gives the protein CASSFVGEEQGGSPLHF. The chain links TRBV6-2 or TRBV6-3 to TRBJ1-6, with D unclear. V was shortened by 4 bases and J by 10 bases, with 23 bases between the two germline ends. Looked up from germline, CDR1 is MNHEY and CDR2 is SVGEGT. The CDR3 has 17 amino acids.